This T cell receptor (beta chain) was identified during a study of blood T cell repertoires in COVID-19 (TCRdb year 2020). For the study in its entirety: Samples from collaborators originated in the United States, Italy and Spain and spanned both the acute and convalescent phases of COVID-19. Subjects who had been exposed to COVID-19, were actively infected with it, or had recovered from it provided the deeply sampled blood TCRbeta repertoires that made up the dataset. The sample metadata nearly always contained a de-identified subject ID, COVID-19 status, age in years and sex. The repertoires were released in a freely available public database meant as a resource for research on the immune response to SARS-CoV-2. The samples were drawn from two sources: the first 160 participants of the ongoing ImmuneRACE study, and 1,254 subjects contributed by 6 global collaborators. The material from the prospective study consisted of cDNA or gDNA derived from T cells, B-cell-depleted T cells, or PBMCs. HLA class I and class II types, where available, came from metadata supplied by the sample provider rather than from assay-based typing.

Overall results and qualifications from the work: How much clinical and demographic metadata was included differed by source and by participant, and the metadata was provided uncurated.

Whole blood was collected in K2EDTA tubes by collaborating institutions according to the institutions' own protocols. Collaborator samples were shipped for TCRbeta analysis as frozen whole blood, isolated PBMCs, or DNA extracted from either sample type. Including cysteine and phenylalanine, the CDR3 has 15 amino acids. Just CDR3 DNA is preserved here, 45 bases in frame from base 1. CDR1 and CDR2 were assigned from the germline V gene as SGHRS and YFSETQ. At the junction V is shortened by 3 bases and J by 7 bases; bases outside the gene matches: 6. The immunoSEQ Assay, a bias-controlled multiplex PCR, was used to amplify TCRbeta CDR3 regions from genomic DNA. On the study's bioinformatics: Within the assay, amplification of reference gene primers was used to estimate how many nucleated cells each sample contained. Sequence reads were collapsed and filtered to measure the absolute abundance of every unique TCRbeta CDR3 rearrangement. Productive Simpson clonality was computed per sample as the square root of Simpson's diversity index over productive rearrangements. The clones in this table, taken by TCRdb from immuneACCESS, are in-frame only. Not every clone is retained; where verified, under half of the shortfall comes from an unresolved V gene, and the cause of the rest is unknown. V and J calls and clone size are copied from that table; D and trimming were computed from the DNA. The sample data list about 180,000 clones, and approximately 80% of these were observed just once. Around 6.8% of the sample is taken by the ten largest.

Notes on this clone: Its specific antigen is unknown. One base away there is no much larger clone; base qualities are not given.

The sequence joins TRBV5-1 to TRBJ1-6, with TRBD1 identical over 8 junction bases. This TCR derives from a human donor in a cohort sampled during active COVID-19. Material for sequencing was peripheral blood. This receptor carries the CDR3 CASSSGTGENSPLHF. The nucleotides read TGCGCCAGCAGCTCCGGGACAGGAGAAAATTCACCCCTCCACTTT.